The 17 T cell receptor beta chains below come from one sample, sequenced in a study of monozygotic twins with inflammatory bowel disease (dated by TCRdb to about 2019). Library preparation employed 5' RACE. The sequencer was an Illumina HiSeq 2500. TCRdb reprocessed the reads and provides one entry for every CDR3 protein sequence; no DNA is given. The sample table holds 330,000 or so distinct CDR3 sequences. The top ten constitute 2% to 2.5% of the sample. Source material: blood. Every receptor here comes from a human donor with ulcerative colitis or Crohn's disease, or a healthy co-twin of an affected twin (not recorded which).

The CDR3 here is CASSLWTGWKNEQYF. This rearrangement joins TRBV7-9 to TRBJ2-7; TCRdb gives TRBD1 as the D gene, but with no DNA this cannot be confirmed. The germline V gene encodes CDR1 SEHNR and CDR2 FQNEAQ (reference sequence). This CDR3 is built from 15 residues. The whole variable domain, filled in from reference TRBV7-9 and TRBJ2-7, reads DTGVSQNPRHKITKRGQNVTFRCDPISEHNRLYWYRQTLGQGPEFLTYFQNEAQLEKSRLLSDRFSAERPKGSFSTLEIQRTEQGDSAMYLCASSLWTGWKNEQYFGPGTRLTVT.

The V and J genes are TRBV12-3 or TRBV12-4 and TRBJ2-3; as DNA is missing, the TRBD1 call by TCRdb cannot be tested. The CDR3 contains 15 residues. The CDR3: CASSFYRVGTDTQYF.

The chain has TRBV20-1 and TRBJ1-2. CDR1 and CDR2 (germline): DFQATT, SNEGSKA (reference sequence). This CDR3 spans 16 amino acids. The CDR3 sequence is CSARDHMKGSHYGYTF.

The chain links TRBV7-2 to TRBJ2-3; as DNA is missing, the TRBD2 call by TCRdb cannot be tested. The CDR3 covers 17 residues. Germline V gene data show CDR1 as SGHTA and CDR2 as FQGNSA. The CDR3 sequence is CASSATIPGQATDTQYF.

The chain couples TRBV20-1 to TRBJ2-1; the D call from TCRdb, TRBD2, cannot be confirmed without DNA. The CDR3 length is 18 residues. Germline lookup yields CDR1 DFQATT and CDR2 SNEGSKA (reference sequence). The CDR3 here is CSARDLEVPSGSYNEQFF.

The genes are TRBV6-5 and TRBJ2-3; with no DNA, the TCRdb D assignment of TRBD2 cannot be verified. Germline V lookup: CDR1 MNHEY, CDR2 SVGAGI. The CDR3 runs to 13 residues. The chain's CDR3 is CAVRRDRTATQYF.

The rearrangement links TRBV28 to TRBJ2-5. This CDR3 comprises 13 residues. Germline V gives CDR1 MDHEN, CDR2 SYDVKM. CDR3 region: CASSLRSFETQYF.

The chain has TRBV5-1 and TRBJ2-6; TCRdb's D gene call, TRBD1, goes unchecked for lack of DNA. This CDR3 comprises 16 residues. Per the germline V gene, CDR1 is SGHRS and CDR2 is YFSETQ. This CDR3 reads CASTGQGTRGANVLTF.

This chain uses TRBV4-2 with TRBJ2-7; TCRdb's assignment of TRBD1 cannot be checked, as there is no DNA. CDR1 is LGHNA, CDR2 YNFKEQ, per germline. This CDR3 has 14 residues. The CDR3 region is CASSTDRKTYEQYF.

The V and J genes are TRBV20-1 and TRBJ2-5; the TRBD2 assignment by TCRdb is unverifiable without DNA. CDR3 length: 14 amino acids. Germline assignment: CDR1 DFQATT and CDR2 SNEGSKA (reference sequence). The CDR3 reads CSARTSGGGETQYF.

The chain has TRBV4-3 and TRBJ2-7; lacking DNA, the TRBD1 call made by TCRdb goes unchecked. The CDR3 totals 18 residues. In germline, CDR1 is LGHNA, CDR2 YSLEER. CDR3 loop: CASSQAPPRQDVSYEQYF.

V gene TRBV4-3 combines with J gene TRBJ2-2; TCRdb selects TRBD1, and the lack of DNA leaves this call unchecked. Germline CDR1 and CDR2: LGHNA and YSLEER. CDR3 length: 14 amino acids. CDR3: CASSQDPPGRELFF.

CDR3 loop: CSAQRQTSTDTQYF. The chain employs TRBV20-1 and TRBJ2-3; lacking DNA, the TRBD1 call made by TCRdb goes unchecked. CDR1 DFQATT and CDR2 SNEGSKA come from the germline V gene (reference sequence). The CDR3 contains 14 residues.

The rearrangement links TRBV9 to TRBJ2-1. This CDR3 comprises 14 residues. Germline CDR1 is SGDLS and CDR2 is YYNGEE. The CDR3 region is CASSPLDRYNEQFF.

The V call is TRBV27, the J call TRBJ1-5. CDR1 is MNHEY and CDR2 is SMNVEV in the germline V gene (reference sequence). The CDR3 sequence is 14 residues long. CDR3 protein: CASSFNDGNQPQHF.

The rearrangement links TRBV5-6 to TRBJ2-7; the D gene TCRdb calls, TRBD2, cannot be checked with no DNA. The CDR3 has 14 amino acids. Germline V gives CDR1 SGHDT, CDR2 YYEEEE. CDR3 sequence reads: CASRGLTRGYEQYF.

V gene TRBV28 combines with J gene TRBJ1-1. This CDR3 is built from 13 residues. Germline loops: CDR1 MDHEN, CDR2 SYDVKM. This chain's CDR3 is CASREMGNTEAFF. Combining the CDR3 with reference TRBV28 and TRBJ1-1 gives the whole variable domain DVKVTQSSRYLVKRTGEKVFLECVQDMDHENMFWYRQDPGLGLRLIYFSYDVKMKEKGDIPEGYSVSREKKERFSLILESASTNQTSMYLCASREMGNTEAFFGQGTRLTVV.